The T cell receptor (beta chain) under discussion was sequenced for a study of T-cell reconstitution after alpha-beta-depleted transplantation in children (dated by TCRdb to about 2016). About the full investigation: T-cell immune reconstitution after TCRalphabeta/CD19-depleted allogeneic hematopoietic cell transplantation in children was quantitatively tracked in the study by means of TCR repertoire profiling.

CDR1 and CDR2 are drawn from the germline V gene: MNHNS, SASEGT. From the cysteine up to the phenylalanine, the CDR3 has a length of 15 residues. CDR3 DNA is the only sequence kept; it has 45 bases, read in frame from the first base. V sheds 1 base and J sheds 7 bases, leaving 14 bases between their ends. Library generation was performed with PCR. Sequenced on an Illumina HiSeq 2500. TCR libraries were prepared with molecular barcoding, using unique molecular identifiers to normalize TCRbeta repertoire quantification. The public reads were reprocessed in TCRdb via fastp at Q25 and MiXCR, keeping in-frame beta chains. Every distinct CDR3 protein forms one entry, paired with its most common genes and DNA. For this sample there are about 72,000 distinct CDR3 sequences; 6% to 8.5% appear just once. The top ten clones comprise approximately 2.3% of the sample. This clonotype has at least ten counts. No antigen is known for it. No quality values exist for individual bases; no much larger clone is one base distant.

The chain links TRBV6-1 with TRBJ2-1; no D segment can be confidently identified. Source: PBMCs from the stem cell graft donor, taken from the stem cell graft. This sequence originates from a human donor who donated a stem cell graft to a child with acute lymphoblastic leukemia. The DNA sequence is TGTGCCAGCAGTGAAGGGTCCGCACCGGGTAATGAGCAGTTCTTC. This sequence encodes CASSEGSAPGNEQFF.